This T cell receptor (beta chain) was retrieved from a study of blood T cells in healthy people across ages. Study conclusions and caveats: Older age went with lower TCR beta diversity per million T cells, in a roughly linear way.

Isolation per sample recovered at least 6 million PBMCs. Total RNA, at least 6 micrograms per sample, was extracted from PBMCs. Next came a second PCR, run for about 7 to 11 cycles, which used a sample-barcoded 5' primer along with a J-beta primer mix. TCRdb reprocessed the 5' RACE reads via MiXCR and lists one record per CDR3 protein. The profile shows over a million distinct CDR3 sequences, around 40% of them singletons. Regarding this clonotype: What it recognizes is unknown.

The CDR3 consists of 14 residues. With 0 bases removed from V and 6 bases from J, the gap between germline ends came to 11 bases. Per the germline V gene, CDR1 is LGHNA and CDR2 is YSLEER. This chain links TRBV4-3 with TRBJ1-2; D call uncertain. The sequence came from a woman aged 18 to 35 in good health. Sequencing was done on a sample of blood. The CDR3 sequence: CASSQDGVGNGYTF. As DNA, the CDR3 is TGCGCCAGCAGCCAAGACGGGGTAGGGAATGGCTACACCTTC.